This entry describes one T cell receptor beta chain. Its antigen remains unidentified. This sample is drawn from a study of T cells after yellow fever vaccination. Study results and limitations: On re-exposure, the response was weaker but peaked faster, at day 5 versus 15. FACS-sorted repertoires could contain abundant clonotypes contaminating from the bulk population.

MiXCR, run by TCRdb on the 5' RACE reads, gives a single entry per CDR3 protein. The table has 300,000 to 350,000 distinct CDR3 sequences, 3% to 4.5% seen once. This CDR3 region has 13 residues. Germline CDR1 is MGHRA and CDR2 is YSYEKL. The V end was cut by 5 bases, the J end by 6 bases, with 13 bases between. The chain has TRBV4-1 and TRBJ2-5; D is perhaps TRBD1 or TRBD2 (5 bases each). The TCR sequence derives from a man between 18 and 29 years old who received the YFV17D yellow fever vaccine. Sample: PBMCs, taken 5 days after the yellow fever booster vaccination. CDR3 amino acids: CASSRGVQQTQYF. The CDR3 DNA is TGCGCCAGCAGCAGAGGGGTTCAGCAGACCCAGTACTTC.